Listed below are T cell receptor beta chains from one sample, sequenced in a study of blood T cells in healthy people across ages. Using its own MiXCR run on the 5' RACE reads, TCRdb lists one record per CDR3 protein. The sample carries about 1 million distinct CDR3 sequences, roughly 45% recorded once. Material: blood. The origin of the receptors is a woman aged 55-69 years in good health. Both conserved end residues are part of each CDR3. The order of the fields is CDR3 DNA, CDR3 protein, V gene, J gene, D gene, clone size. D genes are given only for firm matches. Size is omitted from some rows. Given values are once, few, many or a class for expanded clones.

TGCAGTGCCCAAAGAGGACAGTCCACAGATACGCAGTATTTT	CSAQRGQSTDTQYF	TRBV20-1	TRBJ2-3	-	few
TGCAGTGCCGTACGACTAGTTCCCCGCACAGATACGCAGTATTTT	CSAVRLVPRTDTQYF	TRBV20-1	TRBJ2-3	-	few
TGCAGTGCCACAGAACAGGGAGTCTATAGCTACACCTTC	CSATEQGVYSYTF	TRBV20-1	TRBJ1-2	-	-
TGCGCCAGCAGCTTGAGCGGGAGCTCTACCTACGAGCAGTACTTC	CASSLSGSSTYEQYF	TRBV5-1	TRBJ2-7	TRBD2	-
TGTGCCATCAGACCAGTGGGGGGTTCCTACGAGCAGTACTTC	CAIRPVGGSYEQYF	TRBV10-3	TRBJ2-7	-	few
TGTGCCAGCACCTTTGACAGGGAACCCGCGAACACCGGGGAGCTGTTTTTT	CASTFDREPANTGELFF	TRBV6-1	TRBJ2-2	TRBD1	-
TGTGCCAGCAGTCCCCAAACCAGGGGACCCTACAATGAGCAGTTCTTC	CASSPQTRGPYNEQFF	TRBV27	TRBJ2-1	-	few
TGTGCCAGCAGCTTAGCGGACGGGTTCCATGGCTACACCTTC	CASSLADGFHGYTF	TRBV7-2	TRBJ1-2	-	-
TGTGCCAGCAGTGAAAGGCTAGCGGGAGGAGATACGCAGTATTTT	CASSERLAGGDTQYF	TRBV2	TRBJ2-3	TRBD2	few
TGTGCCAGCACCAACTGGGGCTCCTATAATCCACCCCTCCACTTT	CASTNWGSYNPPLHF	TRBV5-4	TRBJ1-6	-	-
TGTGCCAGCAGCTTAGCTGGCAGCTACTCCTACGAGCAGTACTTC	CASSLAGSYSYEQYF	TRBV7-8	TRBJ2-7	-	-
TGTGCCACCCGGAGTAGCGGGAGTTACGAGCAGTACTTC	CATRSSGSYEQYF	TRBV27	TRBJ2-7	TRBD2	few
TGTGCCTGGAGGGTCCCCTCTGGGGCCAACGTCCTGACTTTC	CAWRVPSGANVLTF	TRBV30	TRBJ2-6	-	-
TGTGCCAGCAGTTCTCCCGGACTAGCGGGAGACTCCGGGGAGCTGTTTTTT	CASSSPGLAGDSGELFF	TRBV6-5	TRBJ2-2	TRBD2	-
TGCAGTGCTAGGGGCAGGGGGCTTTGGTTCGAGCAGTACTTC	CSARGRGLWFEQYF	TRBV20-1	TRBJ2-7	TRBD1	few